A selection of T cell receptor beta chains follows, all from one sample in a study of blood T cell repertoires in COVID-19. Assay used: immunoSEQ multiplex PCR; TCRdb lists only in-frame clones, some missing. Seen here are about 140,000 clones, 70% to 90% observed once, and the top ten hold 1.5%. Sequenced: peripheral blood. Source of these receptors: a woman aged 55-75 years with acute or convalescent COVID-19. Each CDR3 is given without its conserved first and last residue. Clone sizes are given selectively: once, few, many, or a class where the clone is expanded.

TRBV11-1	-	TRBJ1-1	ASSFTGNTEAF
TRBV2	-	TRBJ1-2	ASIRDRGLGYT
TRBV9	once	TRBJ1-4	ASSVAPGGQGDEKLF
TRBV5-1	-	TRBJ1-3	ASSTGQGPGNTIY
TRBV4-3	-	TRBJ2-1	ASSQEQRGWDEQF
TRBV7-2	-	TRBJ1-5	ASSSDRGPQPQH
TRBV3-1/TRBV3-2	-	TRBJ1-2	ASSHEYGYT
TRBV6-5	-	TRBJ1-2	ASSYRAGRNYGYT
TRBV5-1	-	TRBJ2-7	ASSINPGTRGEQY
TRBV6-2/TRBV6-3	once	TRBJ1-2	ASSPTTERRSYGYT
TRBV7-3	-	TRBJ1-1	ASSLVGDTEAF
TRBV27	-	TRBJ1-6	ASSPTHRVSPLH
TRBV10-3	-	TRBJ1-5	AISEEPYSNQPQH
TRBV27	-	TRBJ2-7	ASSTSWSEQY
TRBV7-2	once	TRBJ1-1	ASSPAGNTEAF
TRBV30	-	TRBJ2-3	AWSLWTSVGRTDTQY
TRBV28	-	TRBJ2-7	AIVQGGGTYEQY
TRBV2	-	TRBJ2-7	ASSEGRAYEQY
TRBV28	-	TRBJ1-5	ASSKPTGMSQPQH
TRBV7-6	once	TRBJ2-7	ASSHTSGGSYEQY
TRBV18	-	TRBJ1-3	ASSPPYKTGNTIY
TRBV28	-	TRBJ2-1	ASSANRNEQF
TRBV29-1	-	TRBJ1-2	SVQYRGQGPNYGYT
TRBV19	-	TRBJ2-4	ASSKRQGALENIQY
TRBV12-5	-	TRBJ2-2	ASGLANRGFEIGELF
TRBV19	-	TRBJ1-1	ASSLGRNTEAF
TRBV19	-	TRBJ2-3	ASRLDRDGTDTQY
TRBV28	-	TRBJ2-7	ASRRSYEQY
TRBV20-1	-	TRBJ1-5	SASGRDRGSANQPQH
TRBV6-5	-	TRBJ1-2	ASSYGTGANYGYT
TRBV6-5	-	TRBJ1-4	ASSTGATNEKLF
TRBV18	-	TRBJ2-7	ASSPLAGLNEQY
TRBV4-1	-	TRBJ1-2	ASSQPTRGITYGYT
TRBV19	-	TRBJ2-3	ASSLGGDTQY
TRBV15	-	TRBJ1-4	ATSRGGTGVEKLF
TRBV28	-	TRBJ2-3	ASSLTSGGEDTQY
TRBV11-2	-	TRBJ1-4	ASSLVGGRGRANEKLF
TRBV30	few	TRBJ2-5	AWSVWGRVDQETQY
TRBV18	-	TRBJ1-5	ASSLTGGDNQPQH
TRBV7-2	-	TRBJ2-1	ASSLASGGNEQF
TRBV28	-	TRBJ1-1	ASSSPQVEAF
TRBV4-3	-	TRBJ2-1	ASSQAYPGTGSGEQF
TRBV28	-	TRBJ2-2	ASSLLVAGGLNTGELF
TRBV4-1	once	TRBJ2-1	ASSTGDFQF
TRBV9	-	TRBJ1-1	ASSSPRENTEAF
TRBV21-1	-	TRBJ1-5	ASSKAGRGNQPQH
TRBV2	-	TRBJ1-6	ASGGQGAYNSPLH
TRBV6-1	once	TRBJ1-5	ASSDGQANNQPQH
TRBV5-1	-	TRBJ1-4	ASSPGPGDNEKLF
TRBV6-2/TRBV6-3	-	TRBJ1-2	ASSYLGSYL
TRBV10-3	-	TRBJ2-2	AIRPREDTGELF
TRBV11-3	few	TRBJ2-3	ASSLAQGGTALPDTQY
TRBV5-1	-	TRBJ1-1	ASSLGRVVNTEAF
TRBV7-2	-	TRBJ2-7	ASSSLAGGLSYEQY
TRBV12-2	few	TRBJ1-6	ASRLSATGGSPLH
TRBV19	-	TRBJ1-5	AIQGSESNQPQH
TRBV4-1	-	TRBJ1-1	ASSQGQGADTEAF